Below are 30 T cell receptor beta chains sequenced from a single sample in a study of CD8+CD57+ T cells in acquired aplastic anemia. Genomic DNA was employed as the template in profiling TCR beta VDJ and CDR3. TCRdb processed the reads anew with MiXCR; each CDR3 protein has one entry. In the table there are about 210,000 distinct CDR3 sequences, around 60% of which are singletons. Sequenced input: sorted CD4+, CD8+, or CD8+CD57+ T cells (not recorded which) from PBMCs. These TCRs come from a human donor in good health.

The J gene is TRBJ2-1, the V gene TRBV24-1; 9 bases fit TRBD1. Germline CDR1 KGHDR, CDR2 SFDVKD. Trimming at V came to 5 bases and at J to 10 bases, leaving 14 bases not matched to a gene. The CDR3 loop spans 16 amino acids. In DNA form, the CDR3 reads TGTGCCACCAGTGGGGGGGGGACAGGGCCGGACAGGGAGCAGTTCTTC. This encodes CATSGGGTGPDREQFF.

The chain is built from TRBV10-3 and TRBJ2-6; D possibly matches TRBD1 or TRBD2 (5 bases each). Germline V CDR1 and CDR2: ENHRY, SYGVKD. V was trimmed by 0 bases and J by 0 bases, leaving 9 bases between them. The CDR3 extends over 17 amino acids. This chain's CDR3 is CAISESTGPSGANVLTF. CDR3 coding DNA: TGTGCCATCAGTGAGTCGACGGGACCCTCTGGGGCCAACGTCCTGACTTTC.

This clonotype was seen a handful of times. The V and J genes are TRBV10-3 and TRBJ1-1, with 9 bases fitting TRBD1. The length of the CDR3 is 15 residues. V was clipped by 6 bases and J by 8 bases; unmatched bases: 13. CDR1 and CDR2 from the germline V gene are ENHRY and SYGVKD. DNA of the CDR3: TGTGCCATCAGGCCGCAGGTCGGGACAGGGCGCGAAGCTTTCTTT. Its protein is CAIRPQVGTGREAFF.

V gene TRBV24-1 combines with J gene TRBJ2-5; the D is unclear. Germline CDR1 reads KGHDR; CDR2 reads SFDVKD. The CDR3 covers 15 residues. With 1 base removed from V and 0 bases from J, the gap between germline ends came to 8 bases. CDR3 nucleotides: TGTGCCACCAGTGATTTCCCCAAGTACCAAGAGACCCAGTACTTC. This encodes CATSDFPKYQETQYF.

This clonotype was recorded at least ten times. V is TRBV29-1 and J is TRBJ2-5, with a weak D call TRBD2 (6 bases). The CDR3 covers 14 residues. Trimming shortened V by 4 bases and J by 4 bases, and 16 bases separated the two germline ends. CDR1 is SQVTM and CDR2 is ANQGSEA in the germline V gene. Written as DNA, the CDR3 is TGCAGCGTTGGACTATCGGGGGTTTTAGAGACCCAGTACTTC. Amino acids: CSVGLSGVLETQYF.

The CDR3 reads CASRRDWATQETQYF. The CDR3 DNA follows: TGTGCCAGTAGGAGAGACTGGGCTACCCAAGAGACCCAGTACTTC. V is TRBV19 and J is TRBJ2-5; no reliable D call. The CDR3 is 15 amino acids. The germline V gene encodes CDR1 LNHDA and CDR2 SQIVND (reference sequence). Between the trimmed V and J ends, which lost 6 bases and 1 base, there was a span of 15 bases.

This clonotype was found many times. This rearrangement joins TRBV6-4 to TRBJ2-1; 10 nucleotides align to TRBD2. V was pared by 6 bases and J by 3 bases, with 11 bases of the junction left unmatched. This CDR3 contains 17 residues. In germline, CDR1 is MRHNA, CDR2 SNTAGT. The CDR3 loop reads CASSPSFTSGDYNEQFF. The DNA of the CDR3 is TGTGCCAGCAGCCCATCTTTTACTAGCGGGGACTACAATGAGCAGTTCTTC.

CDR3 nucleotides: TGCGCCAGCAGCTTGGTTGGAGGGGGCGCTTTCACTGAAGCTTTCTTT. It encodes CASSLVGGGAFTEAFF. The J gene is TRBJ1-1, the V gene TRBV5-1, with 7 bases aligning to TRBD1. This CDR3 comprises 16 residues. V shed 0 bases and J 4 bases; nucleotides not matched to a gene: 9. Germline V gene data show CDR1 as SGHRS and CDR2 as YFSETQ.

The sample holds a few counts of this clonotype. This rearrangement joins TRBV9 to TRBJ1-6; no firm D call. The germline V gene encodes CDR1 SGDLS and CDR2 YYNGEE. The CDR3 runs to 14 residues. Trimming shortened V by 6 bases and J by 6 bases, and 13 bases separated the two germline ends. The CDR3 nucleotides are TGTGCCAGCACCCCGGAGCACAGTAATTCACCCCTCCACTTT. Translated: CASTPEHSNSPLHF.

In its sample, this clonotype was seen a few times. CDR3 DNA sequence: TGTGCCAGCAGCTTTTCCGACAGGGGGCCGGATGGCTACACCTTC. As protein: CASSFSDRGPDGYTF. This chain joins TRBV7-3 and TRBJ1-2, with 10 bases matching TRBD1. The CDR3 has 15 residues. V was pared by 3 bases and J by 6 bases, with 7 bases of the junction left unmatched. CDR1 and CDR2 from the germline V gene are SGHTA and FQGTGA.

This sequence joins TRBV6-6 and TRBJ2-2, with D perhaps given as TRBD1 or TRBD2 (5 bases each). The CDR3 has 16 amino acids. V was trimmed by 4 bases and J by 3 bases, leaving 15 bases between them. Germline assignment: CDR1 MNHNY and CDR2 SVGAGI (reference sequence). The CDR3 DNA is TGTGCCAGCAGTTCCTCGGGGCAGGCCTACACCGGGGAGCTGTTTTTT. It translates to CASSSSGQAYTGELFF.

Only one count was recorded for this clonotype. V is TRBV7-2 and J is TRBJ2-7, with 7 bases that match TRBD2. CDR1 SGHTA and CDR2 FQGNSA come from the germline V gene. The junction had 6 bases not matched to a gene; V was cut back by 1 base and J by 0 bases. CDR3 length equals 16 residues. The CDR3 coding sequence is TGTGCCAGCAGCTTAGTGCCAGCGGGAAACTCCTACGAGCAGTACTTC. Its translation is CASSLVPAGNSYEQYF.

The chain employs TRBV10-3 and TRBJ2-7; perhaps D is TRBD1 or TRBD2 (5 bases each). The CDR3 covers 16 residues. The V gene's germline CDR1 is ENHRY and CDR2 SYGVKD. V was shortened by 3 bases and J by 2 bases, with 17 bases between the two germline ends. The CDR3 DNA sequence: TGTGCCATCAGTGATAAGTCTCGGGGCAGAGCCTACGAGCAGTACTTC. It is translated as CAISDKSRGRAYEQYF.

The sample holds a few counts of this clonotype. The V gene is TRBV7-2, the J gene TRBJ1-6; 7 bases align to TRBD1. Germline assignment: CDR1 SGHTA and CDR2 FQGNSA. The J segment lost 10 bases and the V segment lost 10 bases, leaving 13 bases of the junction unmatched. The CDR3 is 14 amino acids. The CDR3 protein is CAISESQGKSPLHF. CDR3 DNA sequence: TGTGCCATCAGTGAGTCACAGGGGAAATCACCCCTCCACTTT.

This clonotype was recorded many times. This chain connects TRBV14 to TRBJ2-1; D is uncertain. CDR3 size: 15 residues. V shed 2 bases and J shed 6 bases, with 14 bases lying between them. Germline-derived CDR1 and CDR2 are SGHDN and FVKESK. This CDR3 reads CASSQFQAASNEQFF. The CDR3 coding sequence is TGTGCCAGCAGCCAATTCCAAGCTGCCAGCAATGAGCAGTTCTTC.

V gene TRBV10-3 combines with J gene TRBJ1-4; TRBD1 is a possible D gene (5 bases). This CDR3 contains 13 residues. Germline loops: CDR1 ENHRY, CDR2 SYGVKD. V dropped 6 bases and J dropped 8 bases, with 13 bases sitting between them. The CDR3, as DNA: TGTGCCATCAGCCCAGGGATAGGAGAAAAACTGTTTTTT. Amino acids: CAISPGIGEKLFF.

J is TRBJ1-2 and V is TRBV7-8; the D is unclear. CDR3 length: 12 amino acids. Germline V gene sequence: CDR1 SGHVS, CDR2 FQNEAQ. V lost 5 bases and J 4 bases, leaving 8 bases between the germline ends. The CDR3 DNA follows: TGTGCCAGCAGCGCGAAAAGCTATGGCTACACCTTC. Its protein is CASSAKSYGYTF.

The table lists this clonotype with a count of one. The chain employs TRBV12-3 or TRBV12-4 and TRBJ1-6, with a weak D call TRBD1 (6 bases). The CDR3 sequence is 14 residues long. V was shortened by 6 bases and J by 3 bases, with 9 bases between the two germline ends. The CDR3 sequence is CASRRTVYNSPLHF. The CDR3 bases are TGTGCCAGCAGACGGACAGTCTATAATTCACCCCTCCACTTT.

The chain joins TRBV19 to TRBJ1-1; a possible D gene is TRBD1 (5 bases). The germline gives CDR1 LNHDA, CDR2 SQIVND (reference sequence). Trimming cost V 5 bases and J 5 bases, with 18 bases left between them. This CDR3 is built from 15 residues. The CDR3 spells CASSPLGGSRTEAFF. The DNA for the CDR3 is TGTGCCAGTAGTCCCCTGGGGGGGTCGCGGACTGAAGCTTTCTTT.

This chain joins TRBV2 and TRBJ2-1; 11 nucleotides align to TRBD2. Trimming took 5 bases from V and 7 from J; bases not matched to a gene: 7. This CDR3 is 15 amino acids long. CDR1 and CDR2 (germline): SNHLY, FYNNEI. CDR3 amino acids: CASSPGTSGPNEQFF. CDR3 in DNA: TGTGCCAGCAGTCCCGGGACTAGCGGACCGAATGAGCAGTTCTTC.

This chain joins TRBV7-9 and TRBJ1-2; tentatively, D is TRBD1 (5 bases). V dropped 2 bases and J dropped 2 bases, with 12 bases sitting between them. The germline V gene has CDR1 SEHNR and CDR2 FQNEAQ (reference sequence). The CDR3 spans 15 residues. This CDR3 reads CASSLFRERNYGYTF. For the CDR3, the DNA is TGTGCCAGCAGCTTATTCAGGGAGAGGAACTATGGCTACACCTTC.

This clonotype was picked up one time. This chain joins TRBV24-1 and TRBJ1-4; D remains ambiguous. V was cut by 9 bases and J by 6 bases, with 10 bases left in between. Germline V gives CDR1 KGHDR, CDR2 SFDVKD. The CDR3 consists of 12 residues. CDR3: CATSAADEKLFF. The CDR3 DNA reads TGTGCCACCTCAGCAGCCGATGAAAAACTGTTTTTT.

The CDR3 here is CSASSPQTYNEQFF. The CDR3 bases are TGCAGTGCCTCATCCCCACAGACCTACAATGAGCAGTTCTTC. The chain employs TRBV20-1 and TRBJ2-1; D is undetermined. Germline CDR1 is DFQATT and CDR2 is SNEGSKA (reference sequence). V lost 6 bases and J 2 bases, leaving 14 bases between the germline ends. CDR3 size: 14 residues.

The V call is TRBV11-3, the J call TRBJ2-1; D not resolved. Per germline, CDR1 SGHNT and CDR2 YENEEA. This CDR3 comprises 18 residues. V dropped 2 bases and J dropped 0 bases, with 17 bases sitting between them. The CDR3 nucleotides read TGTGCCAGCAGCTTAAGCAGCGTAGGTGATTTCTCCTACAATGAGCAGTTCTTC. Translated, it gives CASSLSSVGDFSYNEQFF.

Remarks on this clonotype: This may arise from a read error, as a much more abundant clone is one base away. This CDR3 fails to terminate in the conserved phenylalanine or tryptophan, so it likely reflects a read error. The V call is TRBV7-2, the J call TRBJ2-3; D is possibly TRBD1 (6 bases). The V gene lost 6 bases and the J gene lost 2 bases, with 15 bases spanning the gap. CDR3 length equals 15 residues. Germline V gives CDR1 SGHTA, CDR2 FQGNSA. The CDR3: CASRATGFNTDTQYS. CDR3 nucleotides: TGTGCCAGCAGGGCGACAGGATTTAACACAGATACGCAGTATTCT.

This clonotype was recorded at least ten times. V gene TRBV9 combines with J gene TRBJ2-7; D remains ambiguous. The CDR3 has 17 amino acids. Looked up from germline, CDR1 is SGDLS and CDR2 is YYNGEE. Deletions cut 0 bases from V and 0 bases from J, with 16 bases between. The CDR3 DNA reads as TGTGCCAGCAGCGTAGACCCGAGCAGGTCAAACTCCTACGAGCAGTACTTC. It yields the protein CASSVDPSRSNSYEQYF.

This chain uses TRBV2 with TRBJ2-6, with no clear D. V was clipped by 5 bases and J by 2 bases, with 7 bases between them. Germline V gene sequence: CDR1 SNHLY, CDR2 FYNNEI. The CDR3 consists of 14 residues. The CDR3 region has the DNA TGTGCCAGCAGTACCCGGACTGGGGCCAACGTCCTGACTTTC. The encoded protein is CASSTRTGANVLTF.

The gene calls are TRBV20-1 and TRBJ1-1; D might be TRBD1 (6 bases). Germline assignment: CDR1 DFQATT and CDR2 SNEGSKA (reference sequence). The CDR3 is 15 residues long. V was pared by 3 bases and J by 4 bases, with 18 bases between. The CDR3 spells CSASIVRGVGTEAFF. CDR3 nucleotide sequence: TGCAGTGCTAGTATCGTAAGGGGGGTGGGCACTGAAGCTTTCTTT.

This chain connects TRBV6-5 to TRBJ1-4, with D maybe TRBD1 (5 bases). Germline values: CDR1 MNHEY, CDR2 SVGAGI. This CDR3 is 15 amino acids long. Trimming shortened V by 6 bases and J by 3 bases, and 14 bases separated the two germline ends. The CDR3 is CASSPGGEPNEKLFF. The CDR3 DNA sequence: TGTGCCAGCAGCCCTGGGGGGGAGCCTAATGAAAAACTGTTTTTT.

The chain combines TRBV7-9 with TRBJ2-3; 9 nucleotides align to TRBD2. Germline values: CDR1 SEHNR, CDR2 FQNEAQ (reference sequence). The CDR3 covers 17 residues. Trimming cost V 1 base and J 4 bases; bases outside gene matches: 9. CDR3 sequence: CASSLVGLAGLADTQYF. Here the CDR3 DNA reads TGTGCCAGCAGCTTAGTGGGGCTAGCGGGATTAGCAGATACGCAGTATTTT. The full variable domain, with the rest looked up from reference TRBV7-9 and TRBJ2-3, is DTGVSQNPRHKITKRGQNVTFRCDPISEHNRLYWYRQTLGQGPEFLTYFQNEAQLEKSRLLSDRFSAERPKGSFSTLEIQRTEQGDSAMYLCASSLVGLAGLADTQYFGPGTRLTVL.